This T cell receptor beta chain was recorded in a study of blood T cell repertoires in COVID-19. Looking at the study overall: Sites across the United States, Italy and Spain contributed samples from acute and convalescent COVID-19. PBMCs, B-cell-depleted T cells, or T cells were the source of the cDNA or gDNA that made up the material.

Sequencing used immunoSEQ multiplex PCR; TCRdb keeps in-frame clones, though not all of them. The data contain roughly 330,000 clones, just over 85% of them singletons. Germline V gives CDR1 MDHEN, CDR2 SYDVKM. The CDR3 consists of 17 residues. J gave up 2 bases and V 3 bases, and 5 bases lay outside the gene matches. This clone has more than one count but fewer than ten. Study members were between roughly 18 and 90 years old and lived in 20 to 30 US regions. Before being deemed recovered, Cohort 3 donors had two negative PCRs, clearance, or symptom resolution. The sequencing input was PBMCs or T cells enriched from blood (not recorded which). The V gene is TRBV28, the J gene TRBJ2-1; 12 bases line up with TRBD2. The source of this sequence is a woman aged 18-35 years who had recovered from COVID-19. This CDR3 is CASSFLTSGGTYNEQFF. In DNA, the CDR3 is TGTGCCAGCAGTTTCCTTACTAGCGGGGGGACCTACAATGAGCAGTTCTTC.